The 8 T cell receptor beta chains below all came from one sample that was sequenced in a study of blood T cell repertoires in COVID-19. Libraries were prepared by immunoSEQ multiplex PCR; TCRdb keeps only in-frame clonotypes and omits some of them. The top ten hold roughly 0.53% of the sample, which has about 150,000 clones, around 90% seen once. The sequenced sample consisted of peripheral blood. The receptors derive from a man aged 55 to 69 with COVID-19, enrolled during active disease.

J is TRBJ1-6 and V is TRBV7-3; the match to TRBD1 covers 9 bases. V was clipped by 1 base and J by 9 bases; unmatched bases: 4. Germline V gene sequence: CDR1 SGHTA, CDR2 FQGTGA. CDR3 size: 15 residues. In DNA form, the CDR3 reads TGTGCCAGCAGCTTAATCGGACAGGGGAGTTCACCCCTCCACTTT. Translated: CASSLIGQGSSPLHF.

The chain employs TRBV7-8 and TRBJ2-2; D might be TRBD2 (6 bases). V was clipped by 2 bases and J by 7 bases, with 11 bases between them. CDR3 length: 14 amino acids. CDR1 and CDR2 from the germline V gene are SGHVS and FQNEAQ. Written as DNA, the CDR3 is TGTGCCAGCAGCTTATACGCCGGGGGCGGGGAGCTGTTTTTT. Encoded protein: CASSLYAGGGELFF.

The chain employs TRBV5-1 and TRBJ2-2; 12 nucleotides agree with TRBD1. Trimming removed 1 base from V and 6 bases from J; junction bases left unmatched: 7. CDR1 SGHRS and CDR2 YFSETQ come from the germline V gene. The CDR3 runs 17 residues. This CDR3 reads CASSLRSGTGGSGELFF. The DNA of the CDR3 is TGCGCCAGCAGCTTGCGTTCTGGGACAGGGGGCTCCGGGGAGCTGTTTTTT.

V gene TRBV19 combines with J gene TRBJ2-2, with a possible D match to TRBD1 (5 bases). Germline values: CDR1 LNHDA, CDR2 SQIVND (reference sequence). The CDR3 has 14 amino acids. Trimming stripped 5 bases from V and 4 bases from J, with 11 bases between. Written as DNA, the CDR3 is TGTGCCAGTAGTGCTGACAGAGTCACCGGGGAGCTGTTTTTT. It encodes CASSADRVTGELFF.

For the CDR3, the DNA is TGCGCCACCTCCATAGCGGGGGCCACCTACGAGCAGTACTTC. Its protein product is CATSIAGATYEQYF. This chain connects TRBV5-1 to TRBJ2-7; TRBD2 matches at 9 bases. The J segment lost 2 bases and the V segment lost 9 bases, leaving 9 bases of the junction unmatched. The CDR3 spans 14 residues. Germline V gene data show CDR1 as SGHRS and CDR2 as YFSETQ.

V gene TRBV9 combines with J gene TRBJ1-1; possibly TRBD1 for D (5 bases). The CDR3 contains 15 residues. Germline CDR1 is SGDLS and CDR2 is YYNGEE. Trimming took off 0 bases at V and 4 bases at J, with 13 bases between the two ends. In nucleotides, the CDR3 is TGTGCCAGCAGCGTAGCAGGGTCCGGGTTCACTGAAGCTTTCTTT. It codes for CASSVAGSGFTEAFF.

The chain is built from TRBV5-1 and TRBJ2-4; 13 bases fit TRBD2. Germline V lookup: CDR1 SGHRS, CDR2 YFSETQ. The length of the CDR3 is 17 residues. The junction had 10 bases not matched to a gene; V was cut back by 3 bases and J by 7 bases. The CDR3 DNA sequence: TGCGCCAGCAGCTCGCCGGGACTAGCGGGGCTTGGGAACATTCAGTACTTC. It yields the protein CASSSPGLAGLGNIQYF.

The chain carries TRBV24-1 and TRBJ2-1; D remains ambiguous. The V end was cut by 5 bases, the J end by 7 bases, with 5 bases between. The germline gives CDR1 KGHDR, CDR2 SFDVKD. The CDR3 loop spans 11 amino acids. CDR3 bases: TGTGCCACCAGTGCCTTAAATGAGCAGTTCTTC. Amino acids: CATSALNEQFF.